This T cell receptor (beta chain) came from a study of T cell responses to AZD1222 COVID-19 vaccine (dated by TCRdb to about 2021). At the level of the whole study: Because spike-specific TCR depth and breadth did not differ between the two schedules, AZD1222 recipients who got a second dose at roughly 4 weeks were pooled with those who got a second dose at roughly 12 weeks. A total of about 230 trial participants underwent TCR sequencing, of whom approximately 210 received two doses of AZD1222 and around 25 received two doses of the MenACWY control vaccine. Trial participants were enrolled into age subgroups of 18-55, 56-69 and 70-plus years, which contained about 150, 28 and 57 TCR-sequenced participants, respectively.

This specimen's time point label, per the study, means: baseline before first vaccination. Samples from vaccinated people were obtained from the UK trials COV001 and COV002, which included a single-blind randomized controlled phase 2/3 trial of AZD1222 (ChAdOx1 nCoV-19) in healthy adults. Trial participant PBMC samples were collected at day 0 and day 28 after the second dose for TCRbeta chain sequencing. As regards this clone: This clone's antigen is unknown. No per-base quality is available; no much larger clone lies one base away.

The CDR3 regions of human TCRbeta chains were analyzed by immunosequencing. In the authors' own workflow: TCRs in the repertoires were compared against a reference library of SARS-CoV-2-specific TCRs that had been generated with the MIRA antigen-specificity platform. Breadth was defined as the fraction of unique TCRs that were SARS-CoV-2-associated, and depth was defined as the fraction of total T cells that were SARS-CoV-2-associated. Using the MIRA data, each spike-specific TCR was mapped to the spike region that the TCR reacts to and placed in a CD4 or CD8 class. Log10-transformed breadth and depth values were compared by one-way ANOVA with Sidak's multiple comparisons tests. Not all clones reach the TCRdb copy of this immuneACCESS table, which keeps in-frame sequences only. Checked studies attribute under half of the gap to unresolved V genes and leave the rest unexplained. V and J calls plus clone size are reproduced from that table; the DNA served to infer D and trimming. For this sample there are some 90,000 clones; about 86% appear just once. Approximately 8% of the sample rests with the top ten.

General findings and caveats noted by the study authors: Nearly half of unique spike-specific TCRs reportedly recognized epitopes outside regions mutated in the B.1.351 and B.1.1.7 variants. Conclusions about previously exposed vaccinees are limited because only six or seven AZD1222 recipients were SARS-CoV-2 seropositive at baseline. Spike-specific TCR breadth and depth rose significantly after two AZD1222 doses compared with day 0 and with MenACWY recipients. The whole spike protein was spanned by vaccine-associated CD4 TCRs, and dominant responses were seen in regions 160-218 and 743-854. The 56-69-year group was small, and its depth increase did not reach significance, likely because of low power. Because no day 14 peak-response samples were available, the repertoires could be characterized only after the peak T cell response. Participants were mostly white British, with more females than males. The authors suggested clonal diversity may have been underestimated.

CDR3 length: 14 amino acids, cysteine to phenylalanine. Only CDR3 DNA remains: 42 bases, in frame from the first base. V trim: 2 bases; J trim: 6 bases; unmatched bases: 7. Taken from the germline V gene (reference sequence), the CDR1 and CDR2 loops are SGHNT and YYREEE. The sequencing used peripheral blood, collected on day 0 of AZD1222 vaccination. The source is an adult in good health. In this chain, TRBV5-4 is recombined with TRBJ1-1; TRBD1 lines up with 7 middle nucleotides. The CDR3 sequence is CASSFQDRAAEAFF. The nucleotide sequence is TGTGCCAGCAGCTTTCAAGACAGGGCTGCTGAAGCTTTCTTT.